This T cell receptor (beta chain) is from a study of blood T cell repertoires in COVID-19. Study context: The samples span acute and convalescent COVID-19 from the United States, Italy and Spain.

Here immunoSEQ multiplex PCR was the method, and the copy in TCRdb shows in-frame clones only, minus some. The repertoire holds approximately 100,000 clones, with about 80% as singletons. This CDR3 contains 14 residues. Trimming took 5 bases from V and 4 from J; bases not matched to a gene: 4. Germline V gives CDR1 SGHVS, CDR2 FNYEAQ. Sequencing was done on a sample of peripheral blood. The sequence came from a man in his 70s with acute or convalescent COVID-19. This chain connects TRBV7-6 to TRBJ1-4; 7 bases align to TRBD1. CDR3 loop: CASSQGQSNEKLFF. Here the CDR3 DNA reads TGTGCCAGCAGCCAGGGACAGAGTAATGAAAAACTGTTTTTT. Together with reference TRBV7-6 and TRBJ1-4, the CDR3 gives the full variable domain: GAGVSQSPRYKVTKRGQDVALRCDPISGHVSLYWYRQALGQGPEFLTYFNYEAQQDKSGLPNDRFSAERPEGSISTLTIQRTEQRDSAMYRCASSQGQSNEKLFFGSGTQLSVL.